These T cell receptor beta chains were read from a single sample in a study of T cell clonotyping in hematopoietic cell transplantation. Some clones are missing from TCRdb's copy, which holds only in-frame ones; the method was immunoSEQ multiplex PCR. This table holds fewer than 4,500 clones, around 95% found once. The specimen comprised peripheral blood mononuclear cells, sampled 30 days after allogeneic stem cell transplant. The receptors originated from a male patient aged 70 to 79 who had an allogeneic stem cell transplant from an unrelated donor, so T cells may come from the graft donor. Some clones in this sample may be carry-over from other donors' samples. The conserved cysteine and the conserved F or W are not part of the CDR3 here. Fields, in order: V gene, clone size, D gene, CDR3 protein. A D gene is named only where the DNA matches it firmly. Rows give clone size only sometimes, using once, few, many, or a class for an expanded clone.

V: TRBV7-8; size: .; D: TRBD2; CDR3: ASSNGLAVYNEQF
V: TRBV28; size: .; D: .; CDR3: ASSLMDLVRGGAF
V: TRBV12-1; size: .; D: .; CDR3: ASSFELISYEQY
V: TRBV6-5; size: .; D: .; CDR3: ASSYSNVGDRGTQY
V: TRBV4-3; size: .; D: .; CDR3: ASSQEGLNKDNEQF
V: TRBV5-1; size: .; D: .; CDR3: ASSFGSGNYGYT
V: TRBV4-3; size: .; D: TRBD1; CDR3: ASSQGGQGPHEQY
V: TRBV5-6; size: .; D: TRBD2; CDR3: ASSALASGRVDTQY
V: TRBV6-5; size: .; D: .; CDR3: ASTPRGAHGYT
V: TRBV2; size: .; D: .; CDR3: ASSVDTLNTEAF
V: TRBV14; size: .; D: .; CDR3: ASSYRAFPGELF
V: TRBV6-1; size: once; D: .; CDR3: ASSANRASEAF
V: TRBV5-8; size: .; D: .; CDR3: ASSFETLAKNIQY
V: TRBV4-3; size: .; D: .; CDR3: ASSQGRSYEQY
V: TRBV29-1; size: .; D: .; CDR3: SVDEGGGTEAF
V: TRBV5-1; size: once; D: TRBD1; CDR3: ASSPLGQSSGNTIY
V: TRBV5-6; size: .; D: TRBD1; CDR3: ASSSGTGAYEQY